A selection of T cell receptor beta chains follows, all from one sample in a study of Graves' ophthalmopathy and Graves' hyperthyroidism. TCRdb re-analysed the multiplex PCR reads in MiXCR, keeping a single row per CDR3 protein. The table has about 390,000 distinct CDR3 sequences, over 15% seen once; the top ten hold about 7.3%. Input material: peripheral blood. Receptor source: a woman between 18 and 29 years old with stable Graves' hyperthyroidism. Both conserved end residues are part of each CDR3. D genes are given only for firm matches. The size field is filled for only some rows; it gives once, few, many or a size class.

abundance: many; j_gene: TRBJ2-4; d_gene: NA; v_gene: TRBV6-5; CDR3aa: CASSYPTGGDKNIQYF; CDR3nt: TGTGCCAGCAGTTACCCAACTGGGGGAGACAAAAACATTCAGTACTTC
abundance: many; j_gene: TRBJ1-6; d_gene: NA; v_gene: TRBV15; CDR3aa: CATSRDPRGTSPLHF; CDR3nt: TGTGCCACCAGCAGAGACCCCCGGGGGACTTCACCCCTCCACTTT
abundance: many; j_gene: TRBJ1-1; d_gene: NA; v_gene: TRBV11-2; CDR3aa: CASSLRGQTKGVF; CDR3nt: TGTGCCAGCAGCTTACGGGGACAAACGAAGGGGGTCTTT
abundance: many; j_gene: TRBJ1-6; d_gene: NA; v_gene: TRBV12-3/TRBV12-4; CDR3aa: CASSLKDSSPLHF; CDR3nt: TGTGCCAGCAGCTTAAAGGATAGTTCACCCCTCCACTTT
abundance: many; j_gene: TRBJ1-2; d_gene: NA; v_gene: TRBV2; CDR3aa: CARRNGYTF; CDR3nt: TGTGCCAGGCGTAATGGCTACACCTTC
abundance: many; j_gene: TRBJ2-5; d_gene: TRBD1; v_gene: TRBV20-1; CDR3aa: CSARVGTGEETQYF; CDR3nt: TGCAGTGCTAGAGTTGGGACAGGGGAAGAGACCCAGTACTTC
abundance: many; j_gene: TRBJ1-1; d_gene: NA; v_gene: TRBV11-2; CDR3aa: CASSLEGGSRNTEAFF; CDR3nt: TGTGCCAGCAGCTTAGAGGGGGGAAGCAGGAACACTGAAGCTTTCTTT
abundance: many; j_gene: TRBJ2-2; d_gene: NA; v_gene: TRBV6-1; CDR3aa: CASRTGTNTGELFF; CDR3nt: TGTGCCAGCAGAACCGGGACTAACACCGGGGAGCTGTTTTTT
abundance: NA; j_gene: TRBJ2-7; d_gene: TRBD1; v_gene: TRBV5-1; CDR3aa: CASSPGQGPIYEQYF; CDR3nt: TGCGCCAGCAGCCCCGGACAGGGACCGATCTACGAGCAGTACTTC
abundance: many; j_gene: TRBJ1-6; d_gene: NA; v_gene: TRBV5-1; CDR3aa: CASSLDRTDSPLHF; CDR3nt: TGCGCCAGCAGCTTGGACAGGACAGATTCACCCCTCCACTTT
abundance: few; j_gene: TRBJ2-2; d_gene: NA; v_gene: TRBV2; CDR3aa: CASSEGTTNTGELFF; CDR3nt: TGTGCCAGCAGTGAAGGGACTACCAACACCGGGGAGCTGTTTTTT
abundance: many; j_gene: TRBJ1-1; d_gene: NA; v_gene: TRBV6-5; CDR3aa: CASSYNGLRNAFF; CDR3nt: TGTGCCAGCAGTTATAATGGACTCAGGAACGCTTTCTTT
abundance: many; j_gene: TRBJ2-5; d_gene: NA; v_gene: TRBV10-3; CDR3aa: CAISLGLGGKTQYF; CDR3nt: TGTGCCATCAGTCTTGGGCTAGGTGGGAAGACCCAGTACTTC
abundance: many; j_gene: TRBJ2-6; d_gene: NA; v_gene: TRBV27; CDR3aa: CASSFGPGANVLTF; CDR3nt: TGTGCCAGCAGTTTTGGGCCCGGGGCCAACGTCCTGACTTTC
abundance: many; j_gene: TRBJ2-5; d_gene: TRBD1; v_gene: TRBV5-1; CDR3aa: CASSFYRGREETQYF; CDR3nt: TGCGCCAGCAGCTTCTACAGGGGGCGAGAAGAGACCCAGTACTTC
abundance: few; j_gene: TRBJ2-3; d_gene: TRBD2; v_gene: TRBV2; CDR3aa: CASSDRGGLADTQYF; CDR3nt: TGTGCCAGCAGTGATCGGGGGGGGTTGGCAGATACGCAGTATTTT
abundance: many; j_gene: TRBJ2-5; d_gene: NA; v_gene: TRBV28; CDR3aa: CASSHLNSYYLQETQYF; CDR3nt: TGTGCCAGCAGCCACCTAAACAGCTACTACCTCCAAGAGACCCAGTACTTC
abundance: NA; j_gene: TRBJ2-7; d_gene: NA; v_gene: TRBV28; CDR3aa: CASSSPPPGTYEQYF; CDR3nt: TGTGCCAGCAGTTCCCCCCCCCCCGGAACCTACGAGCAGTACTTC
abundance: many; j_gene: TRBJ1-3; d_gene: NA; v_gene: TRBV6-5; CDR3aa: CASTEERGNTIYF; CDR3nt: TGTGCCAGCACCGAGGAAAGGGGAAACACCATATATTTT
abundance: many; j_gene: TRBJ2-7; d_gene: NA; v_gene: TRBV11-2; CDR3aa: CASSSVRFRRYEQYF; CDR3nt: TGTGCCAGCAGCTCCGTGCGGTTCAGGCGCTACGAGCAGTACTTC
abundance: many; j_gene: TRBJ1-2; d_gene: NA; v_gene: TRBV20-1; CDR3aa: CSARGHNYGYTF; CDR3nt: TGCAGTGCTAGGGGACATAACTATGGCTACACCTTC
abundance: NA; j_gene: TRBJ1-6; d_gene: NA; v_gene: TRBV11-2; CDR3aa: CASSRTRDGLNSPLHF; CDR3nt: TGTGCCAGCAGCCGGACCCGGGACGGACTTAATTCACCCCTCCACTTT
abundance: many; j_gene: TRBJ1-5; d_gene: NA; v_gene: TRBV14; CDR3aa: CASSQVCNILNYSNQPQHF; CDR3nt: TGTGCCAGCAGCCAAGTTTGCAACATCTTGAATTATAGCAATCAGCCCCAGCATTTT
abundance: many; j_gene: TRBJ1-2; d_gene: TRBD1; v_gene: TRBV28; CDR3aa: CASSLEGARGYTF; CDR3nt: TGTGCCAGCAGTTTAGAGGGGGCGCGGGGCTACACCTTC
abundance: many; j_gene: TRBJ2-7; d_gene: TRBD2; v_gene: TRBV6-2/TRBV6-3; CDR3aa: CASSSRSGGNYEQYF; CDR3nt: TGTGCCAGCAGTTCCCGTAGCGGGGGAAATTACGAGCAGTACTTC
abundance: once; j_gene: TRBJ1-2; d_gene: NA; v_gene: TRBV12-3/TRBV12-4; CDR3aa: CASMSGGENGYTF; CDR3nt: TGTGCCAGCATGAGCGGGGGCGAGAATGGCTACACCTTC
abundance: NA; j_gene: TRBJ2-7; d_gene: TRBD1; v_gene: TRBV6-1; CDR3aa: CASSTLTGAEQYF; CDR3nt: TGTGCCAGCAGCACCCTAACAGGGGCCGAGCAGTACTTC
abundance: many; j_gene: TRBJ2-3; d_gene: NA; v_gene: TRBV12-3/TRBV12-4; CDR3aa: CASSGTRRTDTQYF; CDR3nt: TGTGCCAGCAGTGGGACCCGCCGCACAGATACGCAGTATTTT
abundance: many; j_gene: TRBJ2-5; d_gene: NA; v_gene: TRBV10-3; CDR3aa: CAISGGGANQETQYF; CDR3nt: TGTGCCATCAGTGGTGGCGGGGCTAACCAAGAGACCCAGTACTTC
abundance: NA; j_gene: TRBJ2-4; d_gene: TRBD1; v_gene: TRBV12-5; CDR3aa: CASGFAGGLKNIQYF; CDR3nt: TGTGCTAGTGGTTTTGCAGGGGGCTTGAAAAACATTCAGTACTTC
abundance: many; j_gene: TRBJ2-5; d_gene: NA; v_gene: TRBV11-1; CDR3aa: CASSPPTPHRAQETQYF; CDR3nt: TGTGCCAGCAGCCCACCGACCCCTCACAGGGCACAAGAGACCCAGTACTTC
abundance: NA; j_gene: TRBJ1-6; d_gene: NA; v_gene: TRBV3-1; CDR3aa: CASSQGVGAQGNSPLHF; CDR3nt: TGTGCCAGCAGCCAAGGTGTTGGGGCCCAAGGGAATTCACCCCTCCACTTT
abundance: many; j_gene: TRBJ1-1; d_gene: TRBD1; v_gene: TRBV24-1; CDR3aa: CATSDSRTGNTEAFF; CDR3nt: TGTGCCACCAGTGATTCCCGGACAGGGAACACTGAAGCTTTCTTT
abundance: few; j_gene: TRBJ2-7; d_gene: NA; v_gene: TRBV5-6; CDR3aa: CASSLRGSLSYEQYF; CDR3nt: TGTGCCAGCAGCTTACGGGGGTCCCTCTCCTACGAGCAGTACTTC
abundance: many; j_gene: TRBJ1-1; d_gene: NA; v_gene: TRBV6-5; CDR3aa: CASSYRVGTEAFF; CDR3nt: TGTGCCAGCAGCTACAGGGTGGGCACTGAAGCTTTCTTT
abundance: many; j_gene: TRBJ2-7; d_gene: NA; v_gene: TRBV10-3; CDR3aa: CAISERNIYEQYF; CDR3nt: TGTGCCATCAGTGAGAGGAATATTTACGAGCAGTACTTC
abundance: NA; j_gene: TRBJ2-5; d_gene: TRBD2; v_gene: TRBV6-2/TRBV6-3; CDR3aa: CASRPKTSGSPQETQYF; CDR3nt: TGTGCCAGCAGGCCAAAGACTAGCGGGAGCCCTCAAGAGACCCAGTACTTC
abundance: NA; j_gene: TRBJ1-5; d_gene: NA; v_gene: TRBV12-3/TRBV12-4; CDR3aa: CASRSPNQPQHF; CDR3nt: TGTGCCAGCAGAAGCCCAAATCAGCCCCAGCATTTT
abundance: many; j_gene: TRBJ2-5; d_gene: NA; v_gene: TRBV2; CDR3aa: CASSKPEGGRGQETQYF; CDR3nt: TGTGCCAGCAGTAAACCAGAGGGAGGAAGGGGGCAAGAGACCCAGTACTTC
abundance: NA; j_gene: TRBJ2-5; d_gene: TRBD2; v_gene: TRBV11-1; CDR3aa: CASRRGHPGLAGFQETQYF; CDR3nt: TGTGCCAGCCGACGGGGACATCCGGGACTAGCGGGGTTCCAAGAGACCCAGTACTTC
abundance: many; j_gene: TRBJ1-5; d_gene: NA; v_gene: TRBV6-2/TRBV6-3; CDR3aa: CASTDLTGNQPQHF; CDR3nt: TGTGCCAGCACCGACCTAACAGGGAACCAGCCCCAGCATTTT
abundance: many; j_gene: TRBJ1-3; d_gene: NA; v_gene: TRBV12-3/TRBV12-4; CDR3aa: CASSPERPVISGNTIYF; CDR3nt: TGTGCCAGCAGCCCCGAAAGGCCGGTGATCTCTGGAAACACCATATATTTT
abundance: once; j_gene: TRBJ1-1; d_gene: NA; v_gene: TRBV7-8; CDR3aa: CASSSGPTRAFF; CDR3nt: TGTGCCAGCAGCTCAGGCCCCACGAGGGCTTTCTTT
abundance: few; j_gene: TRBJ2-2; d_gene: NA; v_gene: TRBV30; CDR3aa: CAWSRRGGSNTGELFF; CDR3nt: TGTGCCTGGAGTAGACGAGGGGGATCGAACACCGGGGAGCTGTTTTTT
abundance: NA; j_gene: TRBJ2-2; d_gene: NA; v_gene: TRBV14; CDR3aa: CASSQRQGSTGELFF; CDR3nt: TGTGCCAGCAGCCAGAGGCAGGGAAGTACCGGGGAGCTGTTTTTT
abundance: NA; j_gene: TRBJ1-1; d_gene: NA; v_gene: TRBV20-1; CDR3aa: CSAPGQMNTEAFF; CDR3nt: TGCAGTGCCCCCGGACAGATGAACACTGAAGCTTTCTTT
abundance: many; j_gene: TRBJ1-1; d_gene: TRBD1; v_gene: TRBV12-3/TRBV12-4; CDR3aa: CASQGQEDMYTEAFF; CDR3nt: TGTGCCAGCCAAGGACAGGAAGATATGTACACTGAAGCTTTCTTT
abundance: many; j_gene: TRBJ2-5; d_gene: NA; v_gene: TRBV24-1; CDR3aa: CATSDPEHNGQETQYF; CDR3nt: TGTGCCACCAGTGATCCAGAACACAACGGACAAGAGACCCAGTACTTC